The 14 T cell receptor beta chains presented below share a single source sample, sequenced in a study of cytomegalovirus exposure and HLA in healthy donors. This PCR relied on a set of 60 Vbeta primers and 13 Jbeta primers. TCRdb keeps only in-frame clones here, not all; method: immunoSEQ multiplex PCR. Seen here are some 190,000 clones, more than 85% observed once, and the top ten hold around 1.5%. Input material: PBMCs. Receptors originate from a woman younger than 30 in good health and CMV-seronegative.

The rearrangement joins TRBV7-9 to TRBJ1-2; D remains unclear. CDR1 is SEHNR, CDR2 FQNEAQ, per germline (reference sequence). The CDR3 runs to 15 residues. V was shortened by 2 bases and J by 3 bases, with 13 bases between the two germline ends. CDR3 nucleotide sequence: TGTGCCAGCAGCTTATTGGGCCCCTGGGACTATGGCTACACCTTC. Translation: CASSLLGPWDYGYTF.

The gene calls are TRBV4-2 and TRBJ2-7; 9 bases are shared with TRBD2. The CDR3 has 17 residues. The trim removed 5 bases at V and 0 bases at J, leaving 11 bases unmatched. From germline, CDR1 is LGHNA and CDR2 YNFKEQ. The CDR3 region has the DNA TGTGCCAGCAGCAACGCGGGGGGGGCGCTGGGCTCCTACGAGCAGTACTTC. It encodes CASSNAGGALGSYEQYF.

The gene calls are TRBV29-1 and TRBJ2-3; 11 bases map to TRBD2. The CDR3 is 15 amino acids. Germline CDR1 reads SQVTM; CDR2 reads ANQGSEA. J lost 4 bases, V lost 5 bases, and 8 bases had no gene match. Here the CDR3 DNA reads TGCAGCGTTCGCCTGACTAGCGGGACCCCAGATACGCAGTATTTT. It codes for CSVRLTSGTPDTQYF.

This rearrangement joins TRBV27 to TRBJ2-7; 7 bases map to TRBD1. The CDR3 consists of 15 residues. CDR1 is MNHEY, CDR2 SMNVEV, per germline (reference sequence). J gave up 0 bases and V 6 bases, and 8 bases lay outside the gene matches. DNA for the CDR3: TGTGCCAGCAGCAGACAGGGAAGAAACTCCTACGAGCAGTACTTC. This encodes CASSRQGRNSYEQYF.

J is TRBJ2-7 and V is TRBV5-1; a possible D gene is TRBD1 (5 bases). The ends were cut back, 0 bases at V and 6 bases at J, with 16 bases in the middle. CDR3 length equals 15 residues. The V gene's germline CDR1 is SGHRS and CDR2 YFSETQ. DNA for the CDR3: TGCGCCAGCAGCTTGGCCCCGGGCAGGGTGGCCGAGCAGTACTTC. It specifies CASSLAPGRVAEQYF.

This rearrangement joins TRBV2 to TRBJ1-6; maybe TRBD1 (5 bases). CDR3 length equals 16 residues. Germline V gene lookup returns CDR1 SNHLY and CDR2 FYNNEI. V shed 5 bases and J shed 0 bases, with 11 bases lying between them. For the CDR3, the DNA is TGTGCCAGCAGTCAAAATCAGGGCTCCTATAATTCACCCCTCCACTTT. This translates into CASSQNQGSYNSPLHF. Filled out from reference TRBV2 and TRBJ1-6, the complete variable domain reads EPEVTQTPSHQVTQMGQEVILRCVPISNHLYFYWYRQILGQKVEFLVSFYNNEISEKSEIFDDQFSVERPDGSNFTLKIRSTKLEDSAMYFCASSQNQGSYNSPLHFGNGTRLTVT.

The chain carries TRBV29-1 and TRBJ1-1, with a tentative D call TRBD1 (6 bases). The CDR3 loop spans 13 amino acids. V shed 3 bases and J shed 5 bases, with 13 bases lying between them. Germline V gene lookup returns CDR1 SQVTM and CDR2 ANQGSEA. Here the CDR3 reads CSVDRQEDTEAFF. CDR3 DNA: TGCAGCGTTGATCGACAGGAGGATACTGAAGCTTTCTTT.

The V gene is TRBV19, the J gene TRBJ2-2; unclear D gene. This CDR3 has 15 amino acids. The V and J ends lost 4 bases and 4 bases respectively, with 13 bases between them. Germline V gives CDR1 LNHDA, CDR2 SQIVND (reference sequence). The CDR3 DNA follows: TGTGCCAGTAGTAGGCAGGCAGCTACCACCGGGGAGCTGTTTTTT. This encodes CASSRQAATTGELFF.

The rearrangement links TRBV20-1 to TRBJ2-3; D unclear. The CDR3 has 10 amino acids. CDR1 and CDR2 from the germline V gene are DFQATT and SNEGSKA (reference sequence). Trimming removed 3 bases from V and 6 bases from J, with 4 bases in between. CDR3: CSASADTQYF. DNA for the CDR3: TGCAGTGCTAGCGCGGATACGCAGTATTTT.

This clone has just one count. The chain employs TRBV21-1 and TRBJ1-2. TRBV21-1 is recorded as a pseudogene. The CDR3 is made up of 16 amino acids. The CDR3 is CASSLRGGRFNYGYTF. Here the CDR3 DNA reads TGTGCCAGCAGCCTGCGAGGCGGCAGATTCAACTATGGCTACACCTTC.

The chain links TRBV6-6 to TRBJ1-5, with 8 bases matching TRBD1. Germline V gene lookup returns CDR1 MNHNY and CDR2 SVGAGI (reference sequence). The CDR3 totals 14 residues. V was clipped by 5 bases and J by 6 bases; unmatched bases: 6. This CDR3 reads CASSDRGGTQPQHF. Here the CDR3 DNA reads TGTGCCAGCAGTGACAGGGGTGGTACTCAGCCCCAGCATTTT.

CDR3: CASSRLAGDFGANVLTF. The CDR3 DNA sequence: TGTGCCAGTAGTAGACTAGCGGGAGACTTTGGGGCCAACGTCCTGACTTTC. The V call is TRBV19, the J call TRBJ2-6; 12 nucleotides match TRBD2. The CDR3 loop spans 17 amino acids. Unmatched junction bases numbered 4, after V lost 4 bases and J lost 3 bases. The germline CDR1 and CDR2 sequences are LNHDA and SQIVND (reference sequence).

The chain recombines TRBV6-9 with TRBJ1-2, with a weak D call TRBD1 (6 bases). V was trimmed by 8 bases and J by 0 bases, leaving 31 bases between them. Germline CDR1 is MNHGY and CDR2 is SVAAGI. The CDR3 is made up of 20 amino acids. CDR3 in DNA: TGTGCCAGCTATGACCCGTTCAGACCCAGGGACACGAGAGCTAACTATGGCTACACCTTC. This sequence encodes CASYDPFRPRDTRANYGYTF.

The rearrangement links TRBV6-5 to TRBJ2-3; D is possibly TRBD1 (8 bases). The length of the CDR3 is 14 residues. V was clipped by 6 bases and J by 4 bases, with 14 bases between them. Germline V gene data show CDR1 as MNHEY and CDR2 as SVGAGI. The DNA for the CDR3 is TGTGCCAGCAGCCGGACAGGGAGGGCAGATACGCAGTATTTT. Its protein is CASSRTGRADTQYF.